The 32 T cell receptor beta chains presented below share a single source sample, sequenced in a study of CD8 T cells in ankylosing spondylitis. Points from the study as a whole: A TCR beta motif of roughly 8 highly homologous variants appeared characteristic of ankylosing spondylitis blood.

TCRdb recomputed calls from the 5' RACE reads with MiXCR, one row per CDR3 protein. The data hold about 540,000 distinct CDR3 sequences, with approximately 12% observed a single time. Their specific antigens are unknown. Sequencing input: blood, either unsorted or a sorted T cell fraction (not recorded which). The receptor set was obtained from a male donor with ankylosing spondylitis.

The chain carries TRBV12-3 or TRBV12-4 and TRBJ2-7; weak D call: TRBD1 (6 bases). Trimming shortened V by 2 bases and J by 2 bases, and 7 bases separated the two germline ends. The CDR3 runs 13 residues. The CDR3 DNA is TGTGCCAGCAGTTTACAGGGGACCTACGAGCAGTACTTC. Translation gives CASSLQGTYEQYF.

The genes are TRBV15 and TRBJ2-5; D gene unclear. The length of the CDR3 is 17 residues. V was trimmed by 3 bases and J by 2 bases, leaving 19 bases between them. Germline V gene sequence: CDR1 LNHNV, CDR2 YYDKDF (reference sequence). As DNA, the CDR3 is TGTGCCACCAGCAGTCACGGTCGGATAACGTATCAAGAGACCCAGTACTTC. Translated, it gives CATSSHGRITYQETQYF.

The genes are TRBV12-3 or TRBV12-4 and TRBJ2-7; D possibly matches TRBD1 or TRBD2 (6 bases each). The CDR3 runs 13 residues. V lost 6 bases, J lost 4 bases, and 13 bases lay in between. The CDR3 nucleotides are TGTGCCAGCAGCCAGGAGGGGGGTTACGAGCAGTACTTC. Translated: CASSQEGGYEQYF.

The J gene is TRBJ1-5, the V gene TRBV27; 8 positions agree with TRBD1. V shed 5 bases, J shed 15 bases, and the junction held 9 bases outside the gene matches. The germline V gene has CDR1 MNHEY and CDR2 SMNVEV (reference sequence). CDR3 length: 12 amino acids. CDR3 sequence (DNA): TGTGCCAGCAGTCTAGGGGACAGGAGGTGGCATTTT. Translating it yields CASSLGDRRWHF.

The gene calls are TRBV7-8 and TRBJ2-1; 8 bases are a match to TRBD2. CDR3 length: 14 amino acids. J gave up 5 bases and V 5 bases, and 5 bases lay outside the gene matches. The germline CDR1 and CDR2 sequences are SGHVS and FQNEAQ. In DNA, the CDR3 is TGTGCCAGCAGCACGGGACTAGTAAACAATGAGCAGTTCTTC. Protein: CASSTGLVNNEQFF.

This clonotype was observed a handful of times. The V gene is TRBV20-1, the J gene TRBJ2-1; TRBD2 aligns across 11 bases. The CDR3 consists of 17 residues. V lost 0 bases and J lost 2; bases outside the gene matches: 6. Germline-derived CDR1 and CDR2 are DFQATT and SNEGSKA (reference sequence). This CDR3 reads CSARDLAGGRAYNEQFF. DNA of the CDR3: TGCAGTGCTAGAGATCTAGCGGGAGGACGCGCCTACAATGAGCAGTTCTTC.

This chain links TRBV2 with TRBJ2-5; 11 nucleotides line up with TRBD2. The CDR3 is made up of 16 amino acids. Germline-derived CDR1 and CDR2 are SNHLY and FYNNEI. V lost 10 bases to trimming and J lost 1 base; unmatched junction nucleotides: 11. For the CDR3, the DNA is TGTGCCACCCTCAGATATAGCGGGAGGGCCCAAGAGACCCAGTACTTC. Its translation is CATLRYSGRAQETQYF.

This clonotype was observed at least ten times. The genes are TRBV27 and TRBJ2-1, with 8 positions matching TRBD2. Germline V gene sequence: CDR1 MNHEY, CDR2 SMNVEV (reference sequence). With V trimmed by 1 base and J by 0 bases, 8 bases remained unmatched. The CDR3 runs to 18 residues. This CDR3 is CASSLFSGTRGSYNEQFF. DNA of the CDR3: TGTGCCAGCAGTTTATTCTCCGGGACTAGGGGCTCCTACAATGAGCAGTTCTTC.

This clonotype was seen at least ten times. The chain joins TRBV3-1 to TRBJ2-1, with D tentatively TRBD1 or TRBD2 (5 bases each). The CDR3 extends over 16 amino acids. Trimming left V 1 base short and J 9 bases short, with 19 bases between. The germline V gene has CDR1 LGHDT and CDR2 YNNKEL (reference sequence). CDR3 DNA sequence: TGTGCCAGCAGCCAAGGGGTCCGGACGGGAACAGGTGAGCAGTTCTTC. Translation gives CASSQGVRTGTGEQFF.

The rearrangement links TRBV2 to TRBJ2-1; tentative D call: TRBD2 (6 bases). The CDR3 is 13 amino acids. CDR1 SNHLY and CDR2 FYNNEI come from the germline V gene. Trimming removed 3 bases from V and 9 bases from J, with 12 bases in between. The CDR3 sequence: CASSEAPSVEQFF. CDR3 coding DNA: TGTGCCAGCAGTGAGGCCCCTAGCGTTGAGCAGTTCTTC.

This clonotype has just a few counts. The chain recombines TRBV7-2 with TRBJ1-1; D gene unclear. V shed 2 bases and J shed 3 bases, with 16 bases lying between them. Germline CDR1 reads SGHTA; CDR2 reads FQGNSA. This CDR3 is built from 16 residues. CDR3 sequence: CASSLTAQHGHTEAFF. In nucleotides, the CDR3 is TGTGCCAGCAGCTTAACGGCCCAGCATGGCCACACTGAAGCTTTCTTT.

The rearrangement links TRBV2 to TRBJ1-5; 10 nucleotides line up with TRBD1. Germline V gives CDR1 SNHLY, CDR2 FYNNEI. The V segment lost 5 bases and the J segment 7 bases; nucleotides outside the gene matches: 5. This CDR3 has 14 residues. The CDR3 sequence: CASSPGTGDQPQHF. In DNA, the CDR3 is TGTGCCAGCAGTCCCGGGACAGGGGACCAGCCCCAGCATTTT. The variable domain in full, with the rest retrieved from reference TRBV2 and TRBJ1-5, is EPEVTQTPSHQVTQMGQEVILRCVPISNHLYFYWYRQILGQKVEFLVSFYNNEISEKSEIFDDQFSVERPDGSNFTLKIRSTKLEDSAMYFCASSPGTGDQPQHFGDGTRLSIL.

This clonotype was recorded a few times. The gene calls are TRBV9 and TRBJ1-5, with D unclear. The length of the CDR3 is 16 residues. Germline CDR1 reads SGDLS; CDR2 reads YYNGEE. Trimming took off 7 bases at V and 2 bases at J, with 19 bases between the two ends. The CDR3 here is CASARGSPRGNQPQHF. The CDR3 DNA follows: TGTGCCAGCGCTAGAGGAAGTCCCAGAGGCAATCAGCCCCAGCATTTT.

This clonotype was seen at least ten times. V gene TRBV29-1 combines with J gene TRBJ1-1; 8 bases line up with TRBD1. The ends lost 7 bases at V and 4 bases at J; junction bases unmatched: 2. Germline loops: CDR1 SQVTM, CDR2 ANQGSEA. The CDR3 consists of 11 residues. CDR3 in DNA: TGCAGCGCCGGACAGGGCACTGAAGCTTTCTTT. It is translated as CSAGQGTEAFF.

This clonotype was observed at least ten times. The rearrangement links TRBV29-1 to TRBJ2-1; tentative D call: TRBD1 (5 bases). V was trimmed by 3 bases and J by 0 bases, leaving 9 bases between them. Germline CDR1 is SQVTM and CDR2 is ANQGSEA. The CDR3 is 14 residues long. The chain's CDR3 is CSVDTGSSYNEQFF. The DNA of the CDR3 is TGCAGCGTTGACACAGGTAGCTCCTACAATGAGCAGTTCTTC.

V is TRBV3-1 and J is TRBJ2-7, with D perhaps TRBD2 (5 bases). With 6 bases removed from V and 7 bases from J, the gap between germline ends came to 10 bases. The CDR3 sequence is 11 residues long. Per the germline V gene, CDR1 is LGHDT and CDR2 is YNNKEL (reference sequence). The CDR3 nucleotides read TGTGCCAGCAGTCTACTAGGAGAGCAGTACTTC. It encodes CASSLLGEQYF.

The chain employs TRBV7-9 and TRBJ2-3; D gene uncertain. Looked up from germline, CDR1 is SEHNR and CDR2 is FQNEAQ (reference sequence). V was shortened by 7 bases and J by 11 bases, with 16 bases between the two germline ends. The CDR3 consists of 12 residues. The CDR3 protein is CASNTLPLRQYF. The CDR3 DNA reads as TGTGCCAGCAACACTCTCCCCTTAAGGCAGTATTTT.

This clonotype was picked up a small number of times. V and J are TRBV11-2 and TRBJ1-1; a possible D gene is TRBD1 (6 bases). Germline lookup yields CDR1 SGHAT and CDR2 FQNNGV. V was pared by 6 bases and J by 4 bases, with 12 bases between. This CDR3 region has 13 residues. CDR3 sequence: CASSTLQGTEAFF. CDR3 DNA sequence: TGTGCCAGCAGTACCCTACAGGGCACTGAAGCTTTCTTT.

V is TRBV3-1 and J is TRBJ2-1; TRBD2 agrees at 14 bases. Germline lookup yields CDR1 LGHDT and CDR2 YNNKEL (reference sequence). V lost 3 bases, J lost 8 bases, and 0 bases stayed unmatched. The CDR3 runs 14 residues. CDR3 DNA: TGTGCCAGCAGCCAGGGACTAGCGGGGGATGAGCAGTTCTTC. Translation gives CASSQGLAGDEQFF.

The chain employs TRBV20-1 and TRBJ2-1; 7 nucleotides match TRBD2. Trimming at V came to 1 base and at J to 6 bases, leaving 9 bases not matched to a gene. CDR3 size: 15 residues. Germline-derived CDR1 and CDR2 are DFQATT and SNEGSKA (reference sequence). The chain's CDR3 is CSARAPLGEGNEQFF. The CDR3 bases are TGCAGTGCTAGAGCCCCACTAGGGGAGGGCAATGAGCAGTTCTTC.

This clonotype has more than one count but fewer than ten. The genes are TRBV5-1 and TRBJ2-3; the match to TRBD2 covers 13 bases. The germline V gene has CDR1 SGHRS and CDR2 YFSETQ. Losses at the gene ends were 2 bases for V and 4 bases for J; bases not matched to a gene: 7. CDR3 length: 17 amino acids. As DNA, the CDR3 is TGCGCCAGCAGCTTACGACTAGCGGGAGGAATATCAGATACGCAGTATTTT. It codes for CASSLRLAGGISDTQYF.

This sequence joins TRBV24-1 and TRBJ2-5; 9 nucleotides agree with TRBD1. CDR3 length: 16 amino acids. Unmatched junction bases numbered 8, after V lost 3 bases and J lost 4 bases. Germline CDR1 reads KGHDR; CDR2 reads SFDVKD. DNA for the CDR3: TGTGCCACCAGTGATGACGACAGGGGGAGCGGAGAGACCCAGTACTTC. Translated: CATSDDDRGSGETQYF.

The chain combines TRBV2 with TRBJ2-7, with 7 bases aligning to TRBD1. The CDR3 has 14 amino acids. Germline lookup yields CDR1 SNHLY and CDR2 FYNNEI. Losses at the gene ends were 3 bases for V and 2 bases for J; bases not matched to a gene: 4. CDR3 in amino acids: CASSDQGGAYEQYF. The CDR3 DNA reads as TGTGCCAGCAGTGATCAAGGGGGCGCCTACGAGCAGTACTTC.

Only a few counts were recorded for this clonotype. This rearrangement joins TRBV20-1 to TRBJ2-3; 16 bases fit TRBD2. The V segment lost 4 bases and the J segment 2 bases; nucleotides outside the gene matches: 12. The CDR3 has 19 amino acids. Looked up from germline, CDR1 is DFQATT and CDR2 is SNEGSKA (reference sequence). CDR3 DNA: TGCAGTGCTACTTCCTCCACGGGACTAGCGGGGGGGGCCACAGATACGCAGTATTTT. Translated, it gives CSATSSTGLAGGATDTQYF.

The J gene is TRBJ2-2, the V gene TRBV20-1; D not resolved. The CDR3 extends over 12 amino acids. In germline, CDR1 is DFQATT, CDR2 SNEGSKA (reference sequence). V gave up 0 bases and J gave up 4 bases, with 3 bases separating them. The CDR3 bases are TGCAGTGCTAGAGAAAGCACCGGGGAGCTGTTTTTT. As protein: CSARESTGELFF.

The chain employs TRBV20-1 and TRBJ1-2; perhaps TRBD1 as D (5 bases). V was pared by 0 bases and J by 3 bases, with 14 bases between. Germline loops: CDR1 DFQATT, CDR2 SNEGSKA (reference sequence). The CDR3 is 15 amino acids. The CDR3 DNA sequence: TGCAGTGCTAGAGATGTAGGGGCTCGGGACTATGGCTACACCTTC. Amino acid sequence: CSARDVGARDYGYTF.

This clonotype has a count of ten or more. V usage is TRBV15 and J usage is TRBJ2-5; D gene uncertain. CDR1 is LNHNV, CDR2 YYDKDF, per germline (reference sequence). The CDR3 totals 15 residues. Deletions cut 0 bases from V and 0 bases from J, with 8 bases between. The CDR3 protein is CATSRDQHHQETQYF. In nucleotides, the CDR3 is TGTGCCACCAGCAGAGATCAGCACCACCAAGAGACCCAGTACTTC. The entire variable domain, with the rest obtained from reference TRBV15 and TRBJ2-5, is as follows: DAMVIQNPRYQVTQFGKPVTLSCSQTLNHNVMYWYQQKSSQAPKLLFHYYDKDFNNEADTPDNFQSRRPNTSFCFLDIRSPGLGDTAMYLCATSRDQHHQETQYFGPGTRLLVL.

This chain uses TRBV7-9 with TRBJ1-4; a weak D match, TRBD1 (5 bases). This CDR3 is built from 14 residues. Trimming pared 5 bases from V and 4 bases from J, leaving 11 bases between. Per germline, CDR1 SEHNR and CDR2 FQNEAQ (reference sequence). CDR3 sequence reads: CASSQRGLNEKLFF. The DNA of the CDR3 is TGTGCCAGCAGCCAAAGGGGCCTTAATGAAAAACTGTTTTTT.

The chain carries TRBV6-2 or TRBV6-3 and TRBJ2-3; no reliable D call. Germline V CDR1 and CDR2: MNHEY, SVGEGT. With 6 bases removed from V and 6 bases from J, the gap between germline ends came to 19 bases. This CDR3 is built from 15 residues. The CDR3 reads CASRKAGLQADTQYF. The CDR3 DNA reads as TGTGCCAGCAGAAAAGCCGGGCTGCAGGCGGATACGCAGTATTTT.

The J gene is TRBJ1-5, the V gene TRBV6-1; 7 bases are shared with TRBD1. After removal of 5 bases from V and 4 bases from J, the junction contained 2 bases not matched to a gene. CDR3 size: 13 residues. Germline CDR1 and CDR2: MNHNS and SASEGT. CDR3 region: CASSKDRNQPQHF. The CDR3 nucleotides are TGTGCCAGCAGTAAGGACAGGAATCAGCCCCAGCATTTT.

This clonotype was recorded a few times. CDR3 loop: CASWHEQFF. The CDR3 nucleotides read TGTGCTAGTTGGCATGAGCAGTTCTTC. The rearrangement links TRBV12-5 to TRBJ2-1, with no clear D. CDR3 length: 9 amino acids. Trimming stripped 8 bases from V and 8 bases from J, with 4 bases between. CDR1 LGHNT and CDR2 FRNRAP come from the germline V gene. Full variable domain (missing parts from reference TRBV12-5 and TRBJ2-1): DARVTQTPRHKVTEMGQEVTMRCQPILGHNTVFWYRQTMMQGLELLAYFRNRAPLDDSGMPKDRFSAEMPDATLATLKIQPSEPRDSAVYFCASWHEQFFGPGTRLTVL.

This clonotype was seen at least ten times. The CDR3: CSGSAEATNEKLFF. CDR3 nucleotide sequence: TGCAGTGGTAGTGCAGAGGCAACTAATGAAAAACTGTTTTTT. The chain carries TRBV20-1 and TRBJ1-4; D is undetermined. The germline CDR1 and CDR2 sequences are DFQATT and SNEGSKA (reference sequence). This CDR3 is 14 amino acids long. Deletions cut 7 bases from V and 0 bases from J, with 12 bases between.